Listed below are T cell receptor beta chains from one sample, sequenced in a study of cytomegalovirus exposure and HLA in healthy donors. Repertoires were generated with immunoSEQ multiplex PCR, while TCRdb's copy carries only in-frame clones and drops some. The sample consists of 150,000 to 200,000 clones, around 72% of them appearing once. The sequenced sample was PBMCs. The source of these receptors is a woman between 35 and 50 years old in good health and CMV-seropositive. Both conserved end residues are part of each CDR3.

cdr3_aa,j_call,cdr3_length,v_call
CASSTPGTGQETQYF,TRBJ2-5,15,TRBV19
CASSVQGEDEQYF,TRBJ2-7,13,TRBV9
CASSQEVERGDNEQFF,TRBJ2-1,16,TRBV4-2
CASSLGGRRYNEQFF,TRBJ2-1,15,TRBV7-2
CASSLSIGTGGYEQYF,TRBJ2-7,16,TRBV5-1
CASSEMGQYNEQFF,TRBJ2-1,14,TRBV2
CSVEPGLAGGETQYF,TRBJ2-5,15,TRBV29-1
CASSLGTENTEAFF,TRBJ1-1,14,TRBV18
CASSTGPGGYTF,TRBJ1-2,12,TRBV28
CAISVSGDNQPQHF,TRBJ1-5,14,TRBV10-3
CASSAERGGSETQYF,TRBJ2-5,15,TRBV2
CASSLSGTEAFF,TRBJ1-1,12,TRBV5-1
CASSPRDRVFDTQYF,TRBJ2-3,15,TRBV7-8
CASRNSGVNTEAFF,TRBJ1-1,14,TRBV6-6
CASTRGGTYGYTF,TRBJ1-2,13,TRBV19
CASSGPHGTVNYEQYF,TRBJ2-7,16,TRBV25-1
CASSMQGPPTDTQYF,TRBJ2-3,15,TRBV9
CASSLGVLGPTDTQYF,TRBJ2-3,16,TRBV5-1
CASSRPGGARVETQYF,TRBJ2-5,16,TRBV19
CASSYAYAGGRTGELFF,TRBJ2-2,17,TRBV7-2
CASKRAGSTDTQYF,TRBJ2-3,14,TRBV27
CASSRLGQYYGYTF,TRBJ1-2,14,TRBV28
CASSKTSGQHSPLHF,TRBJ1-6,15,TRBV21-1
CASSLGRGGTGELFF,TRBJ2-2,15,TRBV7-3
CASSSEQGNYGYTF,TRBJ1-2,14,TRBV5-1
CASSAFASGTSFFSGELFF,TRBJ2-2,19,TRBV19
CASNLKRDTGELFF,TRBJ2-2,14,TRBV2
CASSLGLASYNEQFF,TRBJ2-1,15,TRBV6-5
CAMLTTGAGELFF,TRBJ2-2,13,TRBV5-4
CASSSDRGSSSPLHF,TRBJ1-6,15,TRBV5-1
CASSEVAGVQPQHF,TRBJ1-5,14,TRBV2
CASSLVVLAEEAFF,TRBJ1-1,14,TRBV7-9
CASGGGLTEAFF,TRBJ1-1,12,TRBV10-3
CATSRDRGTGNSPLHF,TRBJ1-6,16,TRBV15
CSVLTDRGRTAFF,TRBJ1-1,13,TRBV29-1
CASSQDRSSFPNYGYTF,TRBJ1-2,17,TRBV4-3
CASGTTGFITDTQYF,TRBJ2-3,15,TRBV28
CASSLPRAGTGELFF,TRBJ2-2,15,TRBV7-2
CASRAGELFF,TRBJ2-2,10,TRBV19
CASSAYLRDSYNEQFF,TRBJ2-1,16,TRBV7-3
CASSIQGGIEKLFF,TRBJ1-4,14,TRBV19
CASSLLGQGPTEAFF,TRBJ1-1,15,TRBV5-6
CASIRKPGGTDTQYF,TRBJ2-3,15,TRBV27
CASSAGEGAEAFF,TRBJ1-1,13,TRBV27
CASSPLQRLNTEAFF,TRBJ1-1,15,TRBV18
CAWTRTSGGYNEQFF,TRBJ2-1,15,TRBV30
CASSLRSGGSGNTIYF,TRBJ1-3,16,TRBV13
CASSLGQGTGNTIYF,TRBJ1-3,15,TRBV5-1
CASSVQGVNTEAFF,TRBJ1-1,14,TRBV18